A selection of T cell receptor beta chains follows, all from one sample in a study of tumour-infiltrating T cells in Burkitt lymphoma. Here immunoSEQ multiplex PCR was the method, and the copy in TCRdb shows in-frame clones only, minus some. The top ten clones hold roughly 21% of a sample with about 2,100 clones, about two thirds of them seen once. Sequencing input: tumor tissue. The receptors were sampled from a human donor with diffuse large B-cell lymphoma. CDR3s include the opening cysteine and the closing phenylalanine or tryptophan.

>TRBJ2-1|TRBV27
CASSLIAGGQNEQFF
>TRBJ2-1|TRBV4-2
CASSQDSSGNAYNEQFF
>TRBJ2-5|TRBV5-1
CASSPGLDQYF
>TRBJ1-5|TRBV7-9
CASSPQGANQPQHF
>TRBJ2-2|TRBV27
CASSFRVPGELFF
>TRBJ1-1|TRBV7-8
CASSSQGGVNTEAFF
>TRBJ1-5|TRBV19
CASREDGNQPQHF
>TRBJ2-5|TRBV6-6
CASSLGDGSQYF
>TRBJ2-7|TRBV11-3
CASSPGTAAYEQYF
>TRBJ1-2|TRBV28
CASRTPINPYGYTF
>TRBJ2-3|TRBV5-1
CASSWGSGTSVNTQYF
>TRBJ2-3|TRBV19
CASSIRDGGDTQYF
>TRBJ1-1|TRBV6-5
CASSLTGGGTEAFF
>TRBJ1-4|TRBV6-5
CASSFGQAAEKLFF
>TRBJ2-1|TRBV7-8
CASGRLASYNEQFF
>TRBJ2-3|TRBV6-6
CASSGGISTDTQYF
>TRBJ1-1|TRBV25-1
CASSDGGMDTEAFF
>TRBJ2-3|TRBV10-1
CASSVVGTDTQYF
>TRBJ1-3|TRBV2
CATPRQSSGNTIYF
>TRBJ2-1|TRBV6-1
CACRQDRDEQFF
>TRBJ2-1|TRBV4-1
CASSHRPQGVFYNEQFF
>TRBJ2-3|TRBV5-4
CASSPGTNTDTQYF
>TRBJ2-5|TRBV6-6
CASSYGRGTQETQYF
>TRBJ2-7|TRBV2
CASSDGYSYEQYF
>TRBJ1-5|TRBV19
CASSKDRGSRQPQHF
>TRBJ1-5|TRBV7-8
CASSTYSNQPQHF